The rows below give T cell receptor beta chains drawn from one sample of a study of identical twins. TCRdb reprocessed the 5' RACE reads via MiXCR and lists one record per CDR3 protein. The sample contains some 900,000 distinct CDR3 sequences, about 12% of which appear only once. This same sample was also taken into another study, of yellow fever vaccine responses in identical twins.

Sequencing was carried out using PBMCs. The receptors come from a woman aged 18-35 years in good health. CDR3s include the opening cysteine and the closing phenylalanine or tryptophan. Fields, in order: J gene, D gene, V gene, clone size, CDR3 protein, CDR3 DNA. A D gene is named only where the DNA matches it firmly. Expanded clones are given a class, and other clones once, few, many or no size at all.

>TRBJ2-1|TRBD2|TRBV27|-
CASSFYPTSGRASEQFF
TGTGCCAGCAGTTTCTACCCGACTAGCGGGAGGGCCTCTGAGCAGTTCTTC
>TRBJ2-5|-|TRBV12-3/TRBV12-4|-
CASSFWTGQETQYF
TGTGCCAGCAGCTTCTGGACGGGGCAAGAGACCCAGTACTTC
>TRBJ2-3|-|TRBV14|-
CASSRPGWDTQYF
TGTGCCAGCAGCCGTCCAGGGTGGGATACGCAGTATTTT
>TRBJ2-1|-|TRBV12-3/TRBV12-4|-
CASSLAGVNNEQFF
TGTGCCAGCAGTTTAGCGGGAGTGAACAATGAGCAGTTCTTC
>TRBJ2-5|-|TRBV24-1|few
CATSDRTETQYF
TGTGCCACCAGTGATAGGACAGAGACCCAGTACTTC
>TRBJ2-5|-|TRBV5-1|-
CASSFSSQGKETQYF
TGCGCCAGCAGCTTTTCGTCCCAGGGTAAAGAGACCCAGTACTTC
>TRBJ1-1|-|TRBV5-1|-
CASSHEMVTEAFF
TGCGCCAGCAGCCATGAAATGGTGACTGAAGCTTTCTTT
>TRBJ2-7|-|TRBV2|few
CASSDDNYEQYF
TGTGCCAGCAGCGATGACAACTACGAGCAGTACTTC
>TRBJ2-2|-|TRBV7-9|-
CASSSRQANTGELFF
TGTGCCAGCAGCTCGAGACAGGCTAACACCGGGGAGCTGTTTTTT
>TRBJ2-3|TRBD1|TRBV29-1|-
CSVEFRDRESTDTQYF
TGCAGCGTTGAATTCCGGGACAGGGAAAGCACAGATACGCAGTATTTT
>TRBJ2-3|TRBD2|TRBV20-1|many
CSARTSGGTDTQYF
TGCAGTGCTCGGACTAGCGGGGGCACAGATACGCAGTATTTT
>TRBJ2-5|-|TRBV10-3|-
CAIRGDKETQYF
TGTGCCATCAGGGGCGACAAAGAGACCCAGTACTTC
>TRBJ2-1|TRBD2|TRBV29-1|few
CSVEPTSGSLDEQFF
TGCAGCGTTGAACCGACTAGCGGGAGTTTGGATGAGCAGTTCTTC
>TRBJ1-5|-|TRBV24-1|many
CATSEPGGNQPQHF
TGTGCCACCAGTGAGCCGGGCGGGAATCAGCCCCAGCATTTT
>TRBJ2-3|TRBD1|TRBV2|few
CASRGTDLGTDTQYF
TGTGCCAGCAGGGGGACAGACCTCGGCACAGATACGCAGTATTTT
>TRBJ2-5|TRBD2|TRBV6-5|few
CASSYTGREVETQYF
TGTGCCAGCAGTTACACGGGACGGGAGGTGGAGACCCAGTACTTC
>TRBJ2-1|-|TRBV7-2|-
CASSFAHGGSSYNEQFF
TGTGCCAGCAGCTTCGCGCACGGGGGAAGCTCCTACAATGAGCAGTTCTTC
>TRBJ2-2|TRBD1|TRBV6-1|-
CASNGQGAPRTGELFF
TGTGCCAGCAATGGACAGGGGGCGCCGAGGACCGGGGAGCTGTTTTTT
>TRBJ2-5|-|TRBV11-2|few
CASSPVSAGLQETQYF
TGTGCCAGCAGTCCCGTTAGCGCAGGGTTACAAGAGACCCAGTACTTC
>TRBJ2-2|-|TRBV3-1|-
CASSQFGGYTGELFF
TGTGCCAGCAGCCAATTTGGGGGGTACACCGGGGAGCTGTTTTTT
>TRBJ2-1|-|TRBV29-1|-
CSGRGQLSYNEQFF
TGCAGCGGCCGAGGACAGCTCTCCTACAATGAGCAGTTCTTC
>TRBJ2-5|-|TRBV15|many
CATSRGWGDQETQYF
TGTGCCACCAGCAGAGGGTGGGGCGACCAAGAGACCCAGTACTTC
>TRBJ1-4|-|TRBV25-1|-
CASSGEPIEKLFF
TGTGCCAGCAGTGGGGAACCCATCGAAAAACTGTTTTTT
>TRBJ2-1|TRBD2|TRBV3-1|many
CASSQEPSGRKNEQFF
TGTGCCAGCAGCCAAGAACCTAGCGGGAGAAAAAATGAGCAGTTCTTC
>TRBJ1-1|-|TRBV20-1|-
CSASVRNTEAFF
TGCAGTGCTAGCGTCAGAAACACTGAAGCTTTCTTT
>TRBJ1-1|-|TRBV11-3|-
CASSLTNGGGSTEAFF
TGTGCCAGCAGCCTCACTAACGGGGGAGGGAGCACTGAAGCTTTCTTT
>TRBJ2-5|TRBD2|TRBV12-3/TRBV12-4|-
CASRQKAGGGETQYF
TGTGCCAGCAGACAAAAAGCGGGAGGAGGGGAGACCCAGTACTTC
>TRBJ2-1|TRBD2|TRBV10-2|once
CASGLAEYNEQFF
TGCGCCAGCGGACTAGCGGAATACAATGAGCAGTTCTTC
>TRBJ2-5|-|TRBV24-1|-
CATSDPPVGGRGTQYF
TGTGCCACCAGTGATCCCCCGGTCGGGGGTCGGGGGACCCAGTACTTC
>TRBJ2-5|TRBD1|TRBV12-3/TRBV12-4|-
CASIAPTGGPETQYF
TGTGCCAGCATTGCCCCGACAGGGGGTCCTGAGACCCAGTACTTC
>TRBJ2-3|TRBD2|TRBV27|-
CASSLYSGADTQYF
TGTGCCAGCAGTTTATATAGCGGGGCGGATACGCAGTATTTT
>TRBJ2-5|-|TRBV9|few
CASSVWGGETQYF
TGTGCCAGCAGCGTATGGGGTGGAGAGACCCAGTACTTC
>TRBJ2-2|-|TRBV24-1|few
CATSPRTNTGELFF
TGTGCCACCAGTCCTCGGACTAACACCGGGGAGCTGTTTTTT
>TRBJ2-1|-|TRBV12-3/TRBV12-4|many
CASTPDESSYNEQFF
TGTGCCAGCACCCCGGACGAGAGCTCCTACAATGAGCAGTTCTTC
>TRBJ2-5|-|TRBV5-1|-
CASSKGGGREETQYF
TGCGCCAGCAGCAAGGGCGGGGGCAGGGAAGAGACCCAGTACTTC
>TRBJ2-5|-|TRBV24-1|few
CATSDLDALGETQYF
TGTGCCACCAGTGATTTGGACGCCTTGGGAGAGACCCAGTACTTC
>TRBJ2-3|-|TRBV19|few
CASGRLTVTDTQYF
TGTGCCAGTGGTCGATTGACAGTCACAGATACGCAGTATTTT
>TRBJ1-5|TRBD1|TRBV12-3/TRBV12-4|many
CASRRPGQDSNQPQHF
TGTGCCAGCAGGAGACCGGGACAGGATAGCAATCAGCCCCAGCATTTT
>TRBJ1-2|-|TRBV28|few
CASSLRGTGEIIYGYTF
TGTGCCAGCAGTTTACGGGGGACGGGAGAAATAATCTATGGCTACACCTTC
>TRBJ2-1|TRBD2|TRBV7-2|many
CASSLNGGRAQKFF
TGTGCCAGCAGCTTAAATGGCGGGAGGGCTCAGAAGTTCTTC